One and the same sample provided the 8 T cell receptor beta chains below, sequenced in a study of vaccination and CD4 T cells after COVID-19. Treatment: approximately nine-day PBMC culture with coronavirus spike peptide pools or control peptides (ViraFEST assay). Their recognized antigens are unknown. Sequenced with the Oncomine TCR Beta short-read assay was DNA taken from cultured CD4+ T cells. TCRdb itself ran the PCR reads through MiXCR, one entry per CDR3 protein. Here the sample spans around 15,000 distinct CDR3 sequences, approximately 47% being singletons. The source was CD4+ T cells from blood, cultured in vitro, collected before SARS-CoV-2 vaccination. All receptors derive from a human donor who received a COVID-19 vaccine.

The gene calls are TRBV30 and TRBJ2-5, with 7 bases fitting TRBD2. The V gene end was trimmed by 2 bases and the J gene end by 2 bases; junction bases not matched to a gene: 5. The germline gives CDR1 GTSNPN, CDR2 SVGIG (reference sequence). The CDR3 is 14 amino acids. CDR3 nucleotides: TGTGCCTGGAGTCGGACTAGTTTACAAGAGACCCAGTACTTC. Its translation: CAWSRTSLQETQYF.

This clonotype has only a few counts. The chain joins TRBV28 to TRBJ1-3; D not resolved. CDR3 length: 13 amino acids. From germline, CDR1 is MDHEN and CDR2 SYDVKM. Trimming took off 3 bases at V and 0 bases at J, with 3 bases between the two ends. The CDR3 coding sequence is TGTGCCAGCAGTTTTGGCTCTGGAAACACCATATATTTT. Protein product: CASSFGSGNTIYF.

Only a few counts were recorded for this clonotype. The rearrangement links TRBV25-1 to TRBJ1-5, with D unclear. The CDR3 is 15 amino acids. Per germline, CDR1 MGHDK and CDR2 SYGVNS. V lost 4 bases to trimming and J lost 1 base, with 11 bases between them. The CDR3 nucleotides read TGTGCCAGCAGTGCCACCGGGCCCAGCAATCAGCCCCAGCATTTT. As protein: CASSATGPSNQPQHF.

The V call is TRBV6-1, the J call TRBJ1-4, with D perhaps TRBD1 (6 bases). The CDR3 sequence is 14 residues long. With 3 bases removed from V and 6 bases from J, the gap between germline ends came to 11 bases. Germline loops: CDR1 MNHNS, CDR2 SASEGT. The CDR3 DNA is TGTGCCAGCAGTGACAGGGGAGCTGATGAAAAACTGTTTTTT. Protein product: CASSDRGADEKLFF.

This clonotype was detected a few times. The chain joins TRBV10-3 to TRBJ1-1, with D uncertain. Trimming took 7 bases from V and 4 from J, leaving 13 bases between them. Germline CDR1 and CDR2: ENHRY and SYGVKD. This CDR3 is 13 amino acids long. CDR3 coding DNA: TGTGCCATCATAGGATTCGGTAGCACTGAAGCTTTCTTT. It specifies CAIIGFGSTEAFF.

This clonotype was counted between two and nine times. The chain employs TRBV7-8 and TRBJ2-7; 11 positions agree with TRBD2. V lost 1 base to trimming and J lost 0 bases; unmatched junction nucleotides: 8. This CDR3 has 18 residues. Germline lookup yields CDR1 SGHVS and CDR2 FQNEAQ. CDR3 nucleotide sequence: TGTGCCAGCAGCTTAGGCCTGAGACTAGCGGGGACCTCCTACGAGCAGTACTTC. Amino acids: CASSLGLRLAGTSYEQYF.

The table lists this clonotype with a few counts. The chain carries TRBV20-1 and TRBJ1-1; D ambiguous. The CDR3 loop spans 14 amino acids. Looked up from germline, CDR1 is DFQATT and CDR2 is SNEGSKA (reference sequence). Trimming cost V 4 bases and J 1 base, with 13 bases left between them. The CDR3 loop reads CSAIRERRNTEAFF. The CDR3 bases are TGCAGTGCTATCAGAGAAAGGCGGAACACTGAAGCTTTCTTT.

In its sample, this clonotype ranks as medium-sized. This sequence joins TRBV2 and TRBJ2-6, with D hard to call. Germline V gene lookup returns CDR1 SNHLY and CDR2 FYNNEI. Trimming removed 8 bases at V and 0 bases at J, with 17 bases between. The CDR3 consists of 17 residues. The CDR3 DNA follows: TGTGCCAGCGGTCGGGCGGTTCTCAGCTCTGGGGCCAACGTCCTGACTTTC. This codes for CASGRAVLSSGANVLTF. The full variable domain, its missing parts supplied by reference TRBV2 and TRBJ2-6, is EPEVTQTPSHQVTQMGQEVILRCVPISNHLYFYWYRQILGQKVEFLVSFYNNEISEKSEIFDDQFSVERPDGSNFTLKIRSTKLEDSAMYFCASGRAVLSSGANVLTFGAGSRLTVL.